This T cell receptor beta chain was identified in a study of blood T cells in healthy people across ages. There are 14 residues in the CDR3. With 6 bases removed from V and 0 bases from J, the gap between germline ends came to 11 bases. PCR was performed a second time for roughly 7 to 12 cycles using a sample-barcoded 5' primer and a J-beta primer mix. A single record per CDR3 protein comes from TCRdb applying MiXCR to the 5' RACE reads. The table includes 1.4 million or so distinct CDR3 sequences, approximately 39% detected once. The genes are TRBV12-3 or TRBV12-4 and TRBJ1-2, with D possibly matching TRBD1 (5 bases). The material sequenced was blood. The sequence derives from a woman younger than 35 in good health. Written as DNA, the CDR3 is TGTGCCAGCAGAAGACAGAACTCTAACTATGGCTACACCTTC. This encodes CASRRQNSNYGYTF.